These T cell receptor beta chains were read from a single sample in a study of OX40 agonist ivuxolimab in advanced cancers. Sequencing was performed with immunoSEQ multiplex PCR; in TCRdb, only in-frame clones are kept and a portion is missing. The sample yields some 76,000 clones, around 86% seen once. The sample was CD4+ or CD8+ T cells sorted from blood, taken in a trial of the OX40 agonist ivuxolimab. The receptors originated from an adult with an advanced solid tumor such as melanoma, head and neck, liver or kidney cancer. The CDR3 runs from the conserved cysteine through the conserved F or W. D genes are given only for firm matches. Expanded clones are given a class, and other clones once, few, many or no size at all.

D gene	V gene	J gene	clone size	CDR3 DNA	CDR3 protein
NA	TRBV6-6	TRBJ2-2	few	TGTGCCAGCAGCCCCTCCGGGACCGGGGAGCTGTTTTTT	CASSPSGTGELFF
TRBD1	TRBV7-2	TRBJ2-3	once	TGTGCCAGCAGCTTAGGGCAGGGGGCGAACACAGATACGCAGTATTTT	CASSLGQGANTDTQYF
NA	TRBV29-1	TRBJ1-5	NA	TGCGCCGGGGGGGGGCTAGAGCCCCAGCATTTT	CAGGGLEPQHF
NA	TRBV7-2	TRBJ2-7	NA	TGTGCCAGCAGCAAGCCCTTCGACGAGCAGTACTTC	CASSKPFDEQYF
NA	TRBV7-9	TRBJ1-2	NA	TGTGCCAGCAGCTTAGGACCCTCTTCGGAAGGCTACACCTTC	CASSLGPSSEGYTF
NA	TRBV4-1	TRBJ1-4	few	TGCGCCAGCAGCCAAGTCGTCCGGACGGCCGCTCTAGAAAAACTGTTTTTT	CASSQVVRTAALEKLFF
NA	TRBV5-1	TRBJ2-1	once	TGCGCCAGCAGCTTGGGGCTGAACAATGAGCAGTTCTTC	CASSLGLNNEQFF
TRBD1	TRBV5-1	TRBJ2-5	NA	TGCGCCAGCAGCTTGGGGACAGGGGGTCAAGAGACCCAGTACTTC	CASSLGTGGQETQYF
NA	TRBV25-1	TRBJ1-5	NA	TGTGCCAGCAGTGAATATAGGCAGGTTCAGCCCCAGCATTTT	CASSEYRQVQPQHF
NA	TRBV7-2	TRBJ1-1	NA	TGTGCCAGCAGCTCAGGGGCGCCTACAGAAGCTTTCTTT	CASSSGAPTEAFF
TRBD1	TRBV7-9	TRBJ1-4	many	TGTGCCAGCAGCCCGGGACAGGGAGGGGAAAAACTGTTTTTT	CASSPGQGGEKLFF
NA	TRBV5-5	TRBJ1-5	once	TGTGCCAGCAGCTTGGCCGAGGGTCTAAGCAATCAGCCCCAGCATTTT	CASSLAEGLSNQPQHF
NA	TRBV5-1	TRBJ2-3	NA	TGCGCCAGCAGCTTGGTTGGAGATACGCAGTATTTT	CASSLVGDTQYF
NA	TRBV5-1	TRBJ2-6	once	TGCGCCAGCAGCTTGACTCCTACCCTCTCTGGGGCCAACGTCCTGACTTTC	CASSLTPTLSGANVLTF
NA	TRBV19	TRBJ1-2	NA	TGTGCCAGTAGTAAACTCCTCCGGGATAACTATGGCTACACCTTC	CASSKLLRDNYGYTF
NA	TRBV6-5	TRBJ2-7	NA	TGTGCCAGCAGTGAGTGGTACGAGCAGTACTTC	CASSEWYEQYF
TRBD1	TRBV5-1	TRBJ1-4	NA	TGCGCCAGCAGCGAACAGGGGGGCACTGAAAAACTGTTTTTT	CASSEQGGTEKLFF
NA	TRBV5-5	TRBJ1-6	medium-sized	TGTGCCAGCAGCATAAGGACAGCATCCAATTCACCCCTCCACTTT	CASSIRTASNSPLHF
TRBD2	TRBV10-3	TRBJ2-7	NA	TGTGCCATCAGTGACCCTAGCGGGGGGGTATACGAGCAGTACTTC	CAISDPSGGVYEQYF
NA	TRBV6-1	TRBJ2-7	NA	TGTGCCAGCAACAGGGTTATCGGCGAGCAGTACTTC	CASNRVIGEQYF
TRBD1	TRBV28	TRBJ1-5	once	TGTGCCAGCAGTTTACAGGGGGGTTTTACTCAGCCCCAGCATTTT	CASSLQGGFTQPQHF
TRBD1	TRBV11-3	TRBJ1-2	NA	TGTGCCAGCAGTGGACAGGGCTATGGCTACACCTTC	CASSGQGYGYTF